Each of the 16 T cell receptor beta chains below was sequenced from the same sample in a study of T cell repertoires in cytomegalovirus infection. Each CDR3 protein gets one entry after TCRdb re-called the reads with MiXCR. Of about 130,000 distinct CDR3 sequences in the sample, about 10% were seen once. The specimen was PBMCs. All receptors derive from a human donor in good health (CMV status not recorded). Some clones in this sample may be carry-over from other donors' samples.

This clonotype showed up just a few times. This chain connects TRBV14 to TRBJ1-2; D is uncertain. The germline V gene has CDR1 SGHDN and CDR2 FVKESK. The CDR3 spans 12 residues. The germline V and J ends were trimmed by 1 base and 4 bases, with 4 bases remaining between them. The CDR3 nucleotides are TGTGCCAGCAGCCAAGTAAGCTATGGCTACACCTTC. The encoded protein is CASSQVSYGYTF.

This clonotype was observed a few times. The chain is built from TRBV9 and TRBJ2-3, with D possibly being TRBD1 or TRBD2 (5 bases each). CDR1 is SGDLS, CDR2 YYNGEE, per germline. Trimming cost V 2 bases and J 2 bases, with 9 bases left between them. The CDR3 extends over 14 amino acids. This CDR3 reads CASSVGVSTDTQYF. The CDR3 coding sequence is TGTGCCAGCAGCGTGGGGGTGTCCACAGATACGCAGTATTTT.

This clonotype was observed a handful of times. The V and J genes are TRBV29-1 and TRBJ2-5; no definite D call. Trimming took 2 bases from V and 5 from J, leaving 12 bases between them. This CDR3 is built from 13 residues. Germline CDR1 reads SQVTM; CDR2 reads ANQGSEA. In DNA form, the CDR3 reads TGCAGCGTTGAAAGACTCGCCCAGGAGACCCAGTACTTC. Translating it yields CSVERLAQETQYF.

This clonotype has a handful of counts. CDR3 loop: CASSFLGQGHYEQYF. CDR3 bases: TGTGCCAGCAGTTTTCTCGGTCAAGGTCACTACGAGCAGTACTTC. The chain couples TRBV12-3 or TRBV12-4 to TRBJ2-7; D gene uncertain. The CDR3 totals 15 residues. The V gene lost 3 bases and the J gene lost 3 bases, with 15 bases spanning the gap.

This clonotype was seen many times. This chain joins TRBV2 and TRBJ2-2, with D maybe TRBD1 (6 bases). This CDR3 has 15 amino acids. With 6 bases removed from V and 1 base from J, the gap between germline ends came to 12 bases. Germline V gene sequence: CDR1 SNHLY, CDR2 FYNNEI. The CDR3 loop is CASSAGQKNTGELFF. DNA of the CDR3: TGTGCCAGCAGCGCTGGACAGAAGAACACCGGGGAGCTGTTTTTT.

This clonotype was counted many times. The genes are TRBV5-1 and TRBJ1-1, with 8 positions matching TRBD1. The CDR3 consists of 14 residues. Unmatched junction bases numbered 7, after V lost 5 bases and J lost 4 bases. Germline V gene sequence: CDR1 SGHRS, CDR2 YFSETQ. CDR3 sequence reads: CASRQTTGGTEAFF. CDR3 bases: TGCGCCAGCAGACAAACCACAGGGGGCACTGAAGCTTTCTTT.

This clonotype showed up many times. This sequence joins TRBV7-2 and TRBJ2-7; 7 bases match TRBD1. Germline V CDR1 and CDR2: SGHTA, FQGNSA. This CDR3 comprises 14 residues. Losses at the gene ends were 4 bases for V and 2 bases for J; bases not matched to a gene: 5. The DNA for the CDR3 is TGTGCCAGCAGCTGGAACAGGGGCCCCTACGAGCAGTACTTC. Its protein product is CASSWNRGPYEQYF.

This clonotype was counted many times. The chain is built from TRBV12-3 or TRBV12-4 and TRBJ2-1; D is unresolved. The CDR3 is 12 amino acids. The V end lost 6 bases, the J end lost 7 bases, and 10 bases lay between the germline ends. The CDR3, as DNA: TGTGCCAGCAGGTTACAGCAGAATGAGCAGTTCTTC. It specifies CASRLQQNEQFF.

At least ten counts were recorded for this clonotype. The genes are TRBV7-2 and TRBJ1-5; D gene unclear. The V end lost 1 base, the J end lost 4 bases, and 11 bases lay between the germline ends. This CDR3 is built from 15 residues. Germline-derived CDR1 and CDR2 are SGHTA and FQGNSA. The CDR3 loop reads CASSLDILRNQPQHF. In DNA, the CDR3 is TGTGCCAGCAGCTTAGATATCCTCCGGAATCAGCCCCAGCATTTT.

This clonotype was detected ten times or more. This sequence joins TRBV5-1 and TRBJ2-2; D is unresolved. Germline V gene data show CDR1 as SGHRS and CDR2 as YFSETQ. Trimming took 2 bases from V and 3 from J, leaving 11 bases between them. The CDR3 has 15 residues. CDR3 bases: TGCGCCAGCAGCTTAGCCCGGGCGGACACCGGGGAGCTGTTTTTT. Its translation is CASSLARADTGELFF.

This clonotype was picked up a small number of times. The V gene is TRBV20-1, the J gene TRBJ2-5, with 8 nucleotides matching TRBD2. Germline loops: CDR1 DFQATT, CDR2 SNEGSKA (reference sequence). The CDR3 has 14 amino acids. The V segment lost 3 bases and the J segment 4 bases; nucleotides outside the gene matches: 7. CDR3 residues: CSASGGAQIETQYF. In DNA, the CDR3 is TGCAGTGCTAGCGGGGGGGCTCAAATAGAGACCCAGTACTTC.

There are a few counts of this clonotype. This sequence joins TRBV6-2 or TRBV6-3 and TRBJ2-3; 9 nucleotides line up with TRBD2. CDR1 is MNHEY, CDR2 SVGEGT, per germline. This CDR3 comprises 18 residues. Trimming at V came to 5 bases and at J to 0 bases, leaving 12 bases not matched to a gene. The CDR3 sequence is CASSMASGTPLSTDTQYF. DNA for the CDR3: TGTGCCAGCAGTATGGCTAGCGGGACCCCTTTAAGCACAGATACGCAGTATTTT.

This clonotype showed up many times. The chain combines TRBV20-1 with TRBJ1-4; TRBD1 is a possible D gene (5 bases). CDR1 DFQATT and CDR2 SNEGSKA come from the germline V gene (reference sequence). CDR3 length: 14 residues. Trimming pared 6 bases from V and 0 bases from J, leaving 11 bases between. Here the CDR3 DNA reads TGCAGTGCATATACAGGAGCAACTAATGAAAAACTGTTTTTT. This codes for CSAYTGATNEKLFF.

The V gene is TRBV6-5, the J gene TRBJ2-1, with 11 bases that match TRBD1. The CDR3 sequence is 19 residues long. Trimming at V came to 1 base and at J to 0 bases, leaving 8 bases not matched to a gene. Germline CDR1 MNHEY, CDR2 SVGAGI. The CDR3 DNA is TGTGCCAGCAGTTACTTGGGACAGGGGGTCCCTAGCTCCTACAATGAGCAGTTCTTC. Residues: CASSYLGQGVPSSYNEQFF.

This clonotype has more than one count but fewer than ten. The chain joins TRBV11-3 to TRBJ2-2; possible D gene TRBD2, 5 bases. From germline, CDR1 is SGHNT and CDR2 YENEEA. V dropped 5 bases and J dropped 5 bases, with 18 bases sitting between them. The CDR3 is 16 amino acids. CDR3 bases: TGTGCCAGCAGCCTCCGTAACCGGGGTCATACCGGGGAGCTGTTTTTT. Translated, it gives CASSLRNRGHTGELFF.

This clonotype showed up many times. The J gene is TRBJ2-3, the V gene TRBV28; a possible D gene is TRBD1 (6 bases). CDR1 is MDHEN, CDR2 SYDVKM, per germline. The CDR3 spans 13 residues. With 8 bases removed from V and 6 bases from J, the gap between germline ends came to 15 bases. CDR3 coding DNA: TGTGCCAGCCATACAGGGTTGGGGGATACGCAGTATTTT. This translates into CASHTGLGDTQYF.